This T cell receptor beta chain was profiled in a study of CD8 T cells in ankylosing spondylitis. Trimming took 5 bases from V and 7 from J; bases not matched to a gene: 8. Germline CDR1 reads MNHNS; CDR2 reads SASEGT. This CDR3 contains 15 residues. Study-level points and caveats: Disease-linked clones displayed a CD8+ phenotype and appeared relatively rarely in peripheral blood. Characteristic of ankylosing spondylitis blood, it appeared, was a TCR beta motif comprising several highly homologous variants. Disease-linked clones reportedly concentrated significantly in matched ankylosing spondylitis synovial fluid.

TCRdb analysed the 5' RACE reads with MiXCR anew, one entry per CDR3 protein. This repertoire shows 450,000 to 550,000 distinct CDR3 sequences, approximately 5% found once; its top ten account for around 3.5%. This clonotype has more than one count but fewer than ten. The target antigen is unknown. This chain links TRBV6-1 with TRBJ2-1; 10 bases align to TRBD1. The receptor comes from a male donor with ankylosing spondylitis. The source material was blood, either unsorted or a sorted T cell fraction (not recorded which). The CDR3: CASSIDRGRRNEQFF. Here the CDR3 DNA reads TGTGCCAGCAGTATTGACAGGGGGCGACGGAATGAGCAGTTCTTC.